This T cell receptor (beta chain) was recorded in a study of T cell repertoires in cytomegalovirus infection. Study-wide background: Through public TCR beta signatures, both CMV infection and matching HLA type were indicated.

Trimming removed 5 bases from V and 2 bases from J; junction bases left unmatched: 8. The germline CDR1 and CDR2 sequences are SGHTA and FQGNSA. The CDR3 covers 16 residues. The table lists this clonotype with many counts. The antigen is not known. TCRdb redid the calling of the reads with MiXCR, one entry per CDR3 protein. The data show under 850,000 distinct CDR3 sequences, 35% seen once. Findings and caveats of the study: CMV-specific TCR beta clonotypes restricted by HLA-C were the ones dominating the ex vivo response. Individuals carrying CMV plus the relevant HLA were identified by cumulative frequency of public TCR beta families.

The receptor's source is a human donor in good health (CMV status not recorded). Some clones in this sample may be carry-over from other donors' samples. The rearrangement joins TRBV7-2 to TRBJ2-1, with 8 bases matching TRBD2. The sequenced sample was PBMCs. The CDR3, as DNA: TGTGCCAGCAGCCCCCCGGGGGGGTACACCTACAATGAGCAGTTCTTC. The encoded protein is CASSPPGGYTYNEQFF.